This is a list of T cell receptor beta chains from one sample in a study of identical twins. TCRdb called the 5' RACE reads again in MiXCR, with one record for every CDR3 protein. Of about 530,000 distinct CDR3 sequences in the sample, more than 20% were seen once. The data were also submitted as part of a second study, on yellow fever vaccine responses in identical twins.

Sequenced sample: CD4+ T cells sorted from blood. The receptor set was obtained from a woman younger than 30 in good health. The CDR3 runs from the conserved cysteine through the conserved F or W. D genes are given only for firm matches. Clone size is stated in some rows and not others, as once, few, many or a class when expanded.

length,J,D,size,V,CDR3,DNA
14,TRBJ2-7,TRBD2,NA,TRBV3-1,CASSQISAGGEQYF,TGTGCCAGCAGCCAAATTTCAGCGGGAGGCGAGCAGTACTTC
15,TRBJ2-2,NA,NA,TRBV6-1,CASSSVGSNTGELFF,TGTGCCAGCAGCTCGGTAGGAAGTAACACCGGGGAGCTGTTTTTT
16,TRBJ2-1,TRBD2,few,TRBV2,CASSWTSGSSYNEQFF,TGTGCCAGCAGTTGGACTAGCGGTAGCTCCTACAATGAGCAGTTCTTC
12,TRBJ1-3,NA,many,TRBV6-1,CAAGSSGNTIYF,TGTGCCGCGGGCAGCTCTGGAAACACCATATATTTT
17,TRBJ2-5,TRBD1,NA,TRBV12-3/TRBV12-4,CASTKPLTGAGQETQYF,TGTGCCAGCACCAAACCCCTTACAGGGGCCGGCCAAGAGACCCAGTACTTC
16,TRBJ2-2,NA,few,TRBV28,CASSLFSAGATGELFF,TGTGCCAGCAGTTTATTCTCGGCAGGGGCCACCGGGGAGCTGTTTTTT
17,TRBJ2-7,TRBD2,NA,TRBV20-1,CSATSGTSGRGSYEQYF,TGCAGTGCAACCTCCGGGACTAGCGGGAGAGGTTCCTACGAGCAGTACTTC
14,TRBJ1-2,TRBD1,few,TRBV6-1,CASSMGQSNYGYTF,TGTGCCAGCAGCATGGGACAGAGCAACTATGGCTACACCTTC
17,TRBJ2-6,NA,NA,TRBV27,CASSLSGGRSGANVLTF,TGTGCCAGCAGTTTATCCGGGGGCCGCTCTGGGGCCAACGTCCTGACTTTC
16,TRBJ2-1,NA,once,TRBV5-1,CASSLALRGERDEQFF,TGCGCCAGCAGCTTGGCCCTTAGGGGCGAGAGGGATGAGCAGTTCTTC
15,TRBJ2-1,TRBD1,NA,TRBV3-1,CASSQWGQGAGEQFF,TGTGCCAGCAGCCAATGGGGACAGGGGGCAGGTGAGCAGTTCTTC
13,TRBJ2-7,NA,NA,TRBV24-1,CATSAPAGNEQYF,TGTGCCACCAGTGCCCCCGCAGGCAACGAGCAGTACTTC
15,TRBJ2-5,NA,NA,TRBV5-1,CASSLLKTEWPTQYF,TGCGCCAGCAGCTTGCTGAAAACCGAGTGGCCGACCCAGTACTTC
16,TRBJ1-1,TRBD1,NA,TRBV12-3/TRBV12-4,CASSATGGAGNTEAFF,TGTGCCAGCAGCGCTACAGGGGGCGCGGGGAACACTGAAGCTTTCTTT
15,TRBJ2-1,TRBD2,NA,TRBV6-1,CASSKGTSGNNEQFF,TGTGCCAGCAGTAAAGGGACTAGCGGTAACAATGAGCAGTTCTTC
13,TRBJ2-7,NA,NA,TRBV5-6,CAISPGHIYEQYF,TGTGCCATCAGCCCGGGGCATATTTACGAGCAGTACTTC
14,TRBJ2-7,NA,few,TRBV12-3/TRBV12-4,CASSLGSTGYEQYF,TGTGCCAGCAGTTTGGGGTCGACTGGCTACGAGCAGTACTTC
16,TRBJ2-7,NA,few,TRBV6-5,CASSYSEAGTRYEQYF,TGTGCCAGCAGTTATTCTGAGGCGGGAACCCGCTACGAGCAGTACTTC
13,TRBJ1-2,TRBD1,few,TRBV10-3,CAIRGDSAYGYTF,TGTGCCATCAGGGGGGACAGTGCCTATGGCTACACCTTC
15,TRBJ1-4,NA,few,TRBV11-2,CASSLPGVIGEKLFF,TGTGCCAGCAGCCTACCAGGGGTTATTGGTGAAAAACTGTTTTTT
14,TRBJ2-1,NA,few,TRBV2,CASSEIQGPNEQFF,TGTGCCAGCAGTGAGATACAGGGTCCCAATGAGCAGTTCTTC
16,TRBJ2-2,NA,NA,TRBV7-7,CASSLAGPANTGELFF,TGTGCCAGCAGCTTAGCTGGTCCCGCGAACACCGGGGAGCTGTTTTTT
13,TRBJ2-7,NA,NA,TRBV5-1,CASSPGDSYEQYF,TGCGCCAGCAGCCCGGGAGACTCCTACGAGCAGTACTTC
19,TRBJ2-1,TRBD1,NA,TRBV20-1,CSAGPEPGQGDWIYNEQFF,TGCAGTGCCGGACCCGAACCGGGACAGGGAGACTGGATATACAATGAGCAGTTCTTC
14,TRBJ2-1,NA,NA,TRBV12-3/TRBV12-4,CASSFSAGKHEQFF,TGTGCCAGCAGTTTCTCGGCGGGCAAACATGAGCAGTTCTTC
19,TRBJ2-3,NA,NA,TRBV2,CASSEYLADLITSTDTQYF,TGTGCCAGCAGTGAATACCTAGCAGACTTGATAACTAGCACAGATACGCAGTATTTT
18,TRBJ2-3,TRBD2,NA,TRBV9,CASSVPEGTSGSTDTQYF,TGTGCCAGCAGCGTCCCCGAGGGGACTAGCGGTAGCACAGATACGCAGTATTTT
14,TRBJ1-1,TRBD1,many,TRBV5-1,CASSGQGRNTEAFF,TGCGCCAGCAGCGGACAGGGCCGGAACACTGAAGCTTTCTTT
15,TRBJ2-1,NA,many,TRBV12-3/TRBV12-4,CASSPTGSSYNEQFF,TGTGCCAGCAGCCCGACTGGTTCTTCCTACAATGAGCAGTTCTTC
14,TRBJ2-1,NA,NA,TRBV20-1,CSAKGTDIYNEQFF,TGCAGTGCTAAAGGGACTGACATCTACAATGAGCAGTTCTTC
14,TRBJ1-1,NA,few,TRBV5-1,CASSLWGENTEAFF,TGCGCCAGCAGCTTGTGGGGGGAGAACACTGAAGCTTTCTTT
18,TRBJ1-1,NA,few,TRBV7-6,CASSLTQGFRGMNTEAFF,TGTGCCAGCAGCCTAACCCAGGGATTTCGGGGGATGAACACTGAAGCTTTCTTT
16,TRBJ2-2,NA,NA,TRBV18,CASSPPVTPDTGELFF,TGTGCCAGCTCACCACCGGTGACTCCAGACACCGGGGAGCTGTTTTTT
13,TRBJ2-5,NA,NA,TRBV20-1,CSVPRGAQETQYF,TGCAGTGTCCCAAGGGGGGCACAAGAGACCCAGTACTTC
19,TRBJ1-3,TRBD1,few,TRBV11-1,CASSLITGGLVNSGNTIYF,TGTGCCAGCAGTCTTATTACAGGGGGACTCGTTAACTCTGGAAACACCATATATTTT
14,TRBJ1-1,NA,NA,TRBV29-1,CSTLEALEGTEAFF,TGCAGCACCCTTGAGGCGCTTGAGGGCACTGAAGCTTTCTTT
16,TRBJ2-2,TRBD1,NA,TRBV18,CASSTLSGQGDGELFF,TGTGCCAGCTCAACACTGTCGGGACAGGGCGACGGGGAGCTGTTTTTT
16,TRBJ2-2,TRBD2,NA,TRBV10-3,CAIRATSGENTGELFF,TGTGCCATCAGAGCGACTAGCGGGGAGAACACCGGGGAGCTGTTTTTT
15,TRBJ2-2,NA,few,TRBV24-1,CATSTHRGQPGELFF,TGTGCCACCAGTACCCATAGGGGCCAACCCGGGGAGCTGTTTTTT
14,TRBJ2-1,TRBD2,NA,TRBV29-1,CSVVAGPSYNEQFF,TGCAGCGTGGTAGCGGGGCCCTCCTACAATGAGCAGTTCTTC
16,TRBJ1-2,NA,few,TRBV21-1,CASSLGFLGRVYGYTF,TGTGCCAGCAGCTTAGGTTTTTTGGGGCGAGTCTATGGCTACACCTTC
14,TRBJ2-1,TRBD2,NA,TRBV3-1,CASSLAGRLNEQFF,TGTGCCAGCAGTCTAGCCGGGAGGCTCAATGAGCAGTTCTTC
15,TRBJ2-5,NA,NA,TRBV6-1,CASSPTRQIDTTQYF,TGTGCCAGCAGCCCCACCCGACAGATCGATACGACCCAGTACTTC
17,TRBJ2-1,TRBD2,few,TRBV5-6,CASSSRLAGGSYNEQFF,TGTGCCAGCAGCTCCAGACTAGCGGGGGGCTCCTACAATGAGCAGTTCTTC
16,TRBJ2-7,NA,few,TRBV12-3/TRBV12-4,CASSPFGEGVKNEQYF,TGTGCCAGCAGCCCGTTTGGAGAGGGCGTAAAGAACGAGCAGTACTTC
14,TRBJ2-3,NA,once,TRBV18,CASSPAGSADTQYF,TGTGCCAGCTCACCGGCCGGAAGCGCAGATACGCAGTATTTT
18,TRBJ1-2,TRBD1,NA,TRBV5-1,CASSLTGTGYSRFYGYTF,TGCGCCAGCAGCTTGACCGGGACAGGATATTCCCGTTTCTATGGCTACACCTTC
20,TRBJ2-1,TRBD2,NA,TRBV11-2,CASSSRGLAGGPSSYNEQFF,TGTGCCAGCAGCTCTAGGGGACTAGCGGGAGGGCCTAGCTCCTACAATGAGCAGTTCTTC
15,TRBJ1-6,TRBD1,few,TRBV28,CATLTRDSLNSPLHF,TGTGCCACCCTCACTCGGGACAGCTTGAATTCACCCCTCCACTTT
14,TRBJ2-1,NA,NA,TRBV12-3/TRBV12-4,CASSFSGGRDEQFF,TGTGCCAGCAGTTTTTCCGGGGGAAGGGATGAGCAGTTCTTC
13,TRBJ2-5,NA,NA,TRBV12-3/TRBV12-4,CASSGLADGAQYF,TGTGCCAGCAGCGGACTGGCCGACGGGGCCCAGTACTTC
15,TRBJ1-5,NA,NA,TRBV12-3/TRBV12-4,CASSLEQYSNQPQHF,TGTGCCAGCAGTTTAGAGCAGTATAGCAATCAGCCCCAGCATTTT
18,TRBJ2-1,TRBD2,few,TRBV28,CASSLSSGRGWGYNEQFF,TGTGCCAGCAGTTTATCCAGCGGGAGAGGGTGGGGCTACAATGAGCAGTTCTTC
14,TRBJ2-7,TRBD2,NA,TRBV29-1,CSVQRLAGSYEQYF,TGCAGCGTTCAAAGGCTAGCGGGTTCCTACGAGCAGTACTTC
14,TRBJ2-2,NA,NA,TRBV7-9,CASSLATGTGELFF,TGTGCCAGCAGCTTAGCCACAGGGACCGGGGAGCTGTTTTTT